The 16 T cell receptor beta chains below come from one sample, sequenced in a study of cytomegalovirus exposure and HLA in healthy donors. Method: immunoSEQ multiplex PCR; TCRdb's copy keeps in-frame clones and lacks some. Of about 190,000 clones listed, approximately 84% are singletons. Sequences were obtained from PBMCs. All receptors derive from a man aged 18 to 29 in good health and CMV-seropositive.

The V gene is TRBV6-6, the J gene TRBJ2-2; 12 nucleotides agree with TRBD2. This CDR3 is 15 amino acids long. Trimming cost V 11 bases and J 7 bases; bases outside gene matches: 11. The V gene's germline CDR1 is MNHNY and CDR2 SVGAGI (reference sequence). CDR3 DNA: TGTGCCCTTGGCTCTAGCGGGAGGGCGAACGGGGAGCTGTTTTTT. Amino acids: CALGSSGRANGELFF.

J is TRBJ2-3 and V is TRBV7-9; D might be TRBD1 (5 bases). The germline CDR1 and CDR2 sequences are SEHNR and FQNEAQ (reference sequence). This CDR3 spans 16 amino acids. V was trimmed by 5 bases and J by 3 bases, leaving 18 bases between them. The DNA of the CDR3 is TGTGCCAGCAGCCTTGGAGACAGAGGAGTAACAGATACGCAGTATTTT. It is translated as CASSLGDRGVTDTQYF.

The rearrangement links TRBV18 to TRBJ1-1, with unresolved D. This CDR3 is built from 14 residues. The V gene's germline CDR1 is KGHSH and CDR2 LQKENI. V lost 6 bases and J 4 bases, leaving 15 bases between the germline ends. CDR3 amino acids: CASSSAQEATEAFF. In DNA, the CDR3 is TGTGCCAGCTCGTCCGCCCAGGAAGCCACTGAAGCTTTCTTT.

J is TRBJ2-7 and V is TRBV19; 9 positions agree with TRBD2. V lost 11 bases and J lost 3; bases outside the gene matches: 14. CDR3 length: 15 amino acids. CDR1 and CDR2 (germline): LNHDA, SQIVND (reference sequence). CDR3 residues: CASSAGGTVLYEQYF. The CDR3 nucleotides are TGTGCCTCCTCCGCGGGGGGGACAGTCCTCTACGAGCAGTACTTC.

The CDR3 sequence is CASRSGGRANEQFF. CDR3 nucleotide sequence: TGTGCCAGCAGAAGTGGGGGGAGGGCGAATGAGCAGTTCTTC. The rearrangement links TRBV6-5 to TRBJ2-1; 7 nucleotides line up with TRBD2. This CDR3 is built from 14 residues. Germline assignment: CDR1 MNHEY and CDR2 SVGAGI. The V segment lost 6 bases and the J segment 7 bases; nucleotides outside the gene matches: 9.

This chain links TRBV29-1 with TRBJ1-2, with no clear D. The length of the CDR3 is 14 residues. The V end lost 0 bases, the J end lost 7 bases, and 15 bases lay between the germline ends. Germline CDR1 and CDR2: SQVTM and ANQGSEA. The CDR3 DNA follows: TGCAGCGTTGAAGAGTCAGATCCGACTAGTGGCTACACCTTC. Its translation: CSVEESDPTSGYTF.

This sequence joins TRBV5-1 and TRBJ1-1; no definite D call. V shed 0 bases and J shed 7 bases, with 13 bases lying between them. Germline values: CDR1 SGHRS, CDR2 YFSETQ. The CDR3 length is 14 residues. This CDR3 reads CASSLGPGVGEAFF. In DNA form, the CDR3 reads TGCGCCAGCAGCTTGGGGCCCGGAGTCGGTGAAGCTTTCTTT.

This clone was seen only a few times. The rearrangement joins TRBV10-3 to TRBJ2-7; unclear D gene. The CDR3 loop spans 12 amino acids. Germline loops: CDR1 ENHRY, CDR2 SYGVKD. Trimming took off 0 bases at V and 5 bases at J, with 5 bases between the two ends. The CDR3 sequence: CAISESTDEQYF. In DNA, the CDR3 is TGTGCCATCAGTGAGTCCACAGACGAGCAGTACTTC.

The chain joins TRBV5-4 to TRBJ2-3, with 11 bases identical to TRBD2. Germline trimming cut 5 bases from V and 5 bases from J; bases unmatched to any gene: 10. Germline V gene sequence: CDR1 SGHNT, CDR2 YYREEE (reference sequence). CDR3 length: 16 amino acids. CDR3 in amino acids: CASRRRLGLAEDTQYF. The CDR3 region has the DNA TGTGCCAGCAGACGAAGACTGGGACTAGCGGAAGATACGCAGTATTTT.

This chain uses TRBV6-5 with TRBJ1-2; 7 nucleotides align to TRBD1. Trimming cost V 2 bases and J 8 bases; bases outside gene matches: 14. Germline V gene lookup returns CDR1 MNHEY and CDR2 SVGAGI. This CDR3 region has 16 residues. This CDR3 is CASSYNHRGGVQGYTF. The CDR3 DNA reads as TGTGCCAGCAGTTACAACCACAGGGGAGGTGTTCAGGGCTACACCTTC.

The rearrangement joins TRBV28 to TRBJ2-5, with D possibly TRBD1 on 5 matching bases. V was shortened by 1 base and J by 3 bases, with 9 bases between the two germline ends. The V gene's germline CDR1 is MDHEN and CDR2 SYDVKM. The CDR3 has 14 amino acids. The CDR3 here is CASSLLDSKETQYF. The CDR3 nucleotides are TGTGCCAGCAGTTTATTAGACAGTAAAGAGACCCAGTACTTC. The full variable domain, its missing parts supplied by reference TRBV28 and TRBJ2-5, is DVKVTQSSRYLVKRTGEKVFLECVQDMDHENMFWYRQDPGLGLRLIYFSYDVKMKEKGDIPEGYSVSREKKERFSLILESASTNQTSMYLCASSLLDSKETQYFGPGTRLLVL.

This clone has only one observation. This chain joins TRBV28 and TRBJ1-2, with no clear D. The CDR3 runs 13 residues. Germline V gene lookup returns CDR1 MDHEN and CDR2 SYDVKM. Deletions cut 3 bases from V and 4 bases from J, with 9 bases between. CDR3 coding DNA: TGTGCCAGCAGTTTCGAGGGCAGCTATGGCTACACCTTC. As protein: CASSFEGSYGYTF.

The table lists this clone with a few counts. V gene TRBV30 combines with J gene TRBJ1-5, with 10 bases fitting TRBD1. J was trimmed by 3 bases and V by 3 bases; bases with no gene match: 5. The CDR3 has 15 residues. The germline CDR1 and CDR2 sequences are GTSNPN and SVGIG (reference sequence). CDR3 in amino acids: CAWRGQGMNNQPQHF. The CDR3 DNA is TGTGCCTGGAGGGGACAGGGGATGAACAATCAGCCCCAGCATTTT.

The rearrangement links TRBV5-1 to TRBJ2-5, with 8 bases identical to TRBD1. Unmatched junction bases numbered 12, after V lost 4 bases and J lost 7 bases. The CDR3 spans 15 residues. Germline CDR1 is SGHRS and CDR2 is YFSETQ. The CDR3 bases are TGCGCCAGCAGCCTTGGGACAGGCCCTCCTGGGACCCAGTACTTC. This translates into CASSLGTGPPGTQYF.

In regard to this clone: Compared with germline, one end of the junction differs, possibly owing to a read error. V and J are TRBV19 and TRBJ1-1, with D possibly TRBD1 on 6 matching bases. CDR1 and CDR2 (germline): LNHDA, SQIVND (reference sequence). This CDR3 region has 11 residues. CDR3 residues: CASSTGLGAFF. The CDR3 coding sequence is TGTGCCAGCAGTACAGGGCTGGGAGCTTTCTTT.

The CDR3 region is CASRDIYANTGELFF. The CDR3 coding sequence is TGTGCCAGTAGAGACATTTACGCGAACACCGGGGAGCTGTTTTTT. The V call is TRBV19, the J call TRBJ2-2, with D unclear. Germline CDR1 reads LNHDA; CDR2 reads SQIVND (reference sequence). The CDR3 spans 15 residues. The V and J ends lost 6 bases and 0 bases respectively, with 11 bases between them.